Presented here are 22 T cell receptor beta chains from one specimen sequenced in a study of T cell changes during pregnancy in multiple sclerosis. Assay used: immunoSEQ multiplex PCR; TCRdb lists only in-frame clones, some missing. The sample holds 95,000 to 100,000 clones, 80% to 95% seen once. The sequences come from peripheral blood, collected in the second trimester of pregnancy. Receptors originate from a female donor with multiple sclerosis, enrolled in a pregnancy study.

The V gene is TRBV7-3, the J gene TRBJ1-1; no definite D call. Trimming pared 1 base from V and 1 base from J, leaving 10 bases between. The germline gives CDR1 SGHTA, CDR2 FQGTGA. The CDR3 contains 15 residues. CDR3 DNA sequence: TGTGCCAGCAGCTTAATGGGCAGGTGGAACACTGAAGCTTTCTTT. It encodes CASSLMGRWNTEAFF.

This chain links TRBV27 with TRBJ1-4, with TRBD1 as a possible D gene (6 bases). Germline CDR1 and CDR2: MNHEY and SMNVEV (reference sequence). V was shortened by 8 bases and J by 8 bases, with 21 bases between the two germline ends. The CDR3 totals 15 residues. The CDR3 here is CASALIAGAGEKLFF. For the CDR3, the DNA is TGTGCCAGCGCTCTGATCGCAGGGGCAGGGGAAAAACTGTTTTTT.

The rearrangement links TRBV28 to TRBJ1-5; 8 nucleotides line up with TRBD1. V dropped 9 bases and J dropped 4; count of bases not matched to a gene: 8. CDR3 size: 14 residues. Per the germline V gene, CDR1 is MDHEN and CDR2 is SYDVKM. The CDR3 DNA reads TGTGCCAGTCTACAGGGGGGGAGGAATCAGCCCCAGCATTTT. Translating it yields CASLQGGRNQPQHF.

The chain uses TRBV5-6 and TRBJ2-3; no clear D. Germline V gene sequence: CDR1 SGHDT, CDR2 YYEEEE. The ends were cut back, 0 bases at V and 1 base at J, with 15 bases in the middle. CDR3 size: 17 residues. The CDR3 DNA sequence: TGTGCCAGCAGCTTGGACGAGTTGGGCGTAGGCACAGATACGCAGTATTTT. Residues: CASSLDELGVGTDTQYF. The full variable domain, completed using reference TRBV5-6 and TRBJ2-3, is DAGVTQSPTHLIKTRGQQVTLRCSPKSGHDTVSWYQQALGQGPQFIFQYYEEEERQRGNFPDRFSGHQFPNYSSELNVNALLLGDSALYLCASSLDELGVGTDTQYFGPGTRLTVL.

This chain connects TRBV28 to TRBJ2-3, with D uncertain. Germline values: CDR1 MDHEN, CDR2 SYDVKM. The V gene lost 3 bases and the J gene lost 2 bases, with 3 bases spanning the gap. This CDR3 region has 12 residues. CDR3 coding DNA: TGTGCCAGCAGTTTCTACACAGATACGCAGTATTTT. It is translated as CASSFYTDTQYF. Full variable domain (remainder filled in from reference TRBV28 and TRBJ2-3): DVKVTQSSRYLVKRTGEKVFLECVQDMDHENMFWYRQDPGLGLRLIYFSYDVKMKEKGDIPEGYSVSREKKERFSLILESASTNQTSMYLCASSFYTDTQYFGPGTRLTVL.

CDR3 in amino acids: CASSQAPTGDGGELFF. For the CDR3, the DNA is TGCGCCAGCAGCCAAGCCCCGACAGGGGACGGCGGGGAGCTGTTTTTT. V gene TRBV4-1 combines with J gene TRBJ2-2; 8 bases align to TRBD1. From germline, CDR1 is MGHRA and CDR2 YSYEKL. The CDR3 runs to 16 residues. V lost 1 base and J lost 7; bases outside the gene matches: 8.

This clone was detected only once. The J gene is TRBJ2-1, the V gene TRBV28, with 12 bases lining up with TRBD2. Germline V gives CDR1 MDHEN, CDR2 SYDVKM. Unmatched junction bases numbered 8, after V lost 8 bases and J lost 6 bases. The CDR3 extends over 15 amino acids. CDR3: CASRKGLAGLNEQFF. In nucleotides, the CDR3 is TGTGCCAGCCGAAAAGGACTAGCGGGACTCAATGAGCAGTTCTTC.

J is TRBJ2-3 and V is TRBV2; D perhaps matches TRBD1 (6 bases). Germline CDR1 reads SNHLY; CDR2 reads FYNNEI. V was pared by 4 bases and J by 0 bases, with 14 bases between. This CDR3 has 16 residues. CDR3 bases: TGTGCCAGCAGTGCTATGGACAGACGAAGCACAGATACGCAGTATTTT. This gives the protein CASSAMDRRSTDTQYF.

CDR3: CASSLIQDQETQYF. The CDR3 DNA reads TGTGCCAGCAGCTTGATCCAGGACCAAGAGACCCAGTACTTC. The chain employs TRBV5-6 and TRBJ2-5; D unclear. V was clipped by 1 base and J by 0 bases, with 7 bases between them. Germline V gene sequence: CDR1 SGHDT, CDR2 YYEEEE. The CDR3 length is 14 residues.

The chain couples TRBV27 to TRBJ2-7, with TRBD1 as a possible D gene (6 bases). The CDR3 extends over 14 amino acids. Per germline, CDR1 MNHEY and CDR2 SMNVEV (reference sequence). Trimming removed 3 bases at V and 6 bases at J, with 15 bases between. The CDR3 DNA follows: TGTGCCAGCAGTTTGGCGAAAAGAGGGGGCGAGCAGTACTTC. It translates to CASSLAKRGGEQYF.

The chain carries TRBV25-1 and TRBJ2-7; D is possibly TRBD1 (6 bases). This CDR3 spans 15 amino acids. The V end was cut by 3 bases, the J end by 6 bases, with 18 bases between. Germline loops: CDR1 MGHDK, CDR2 SYGVNS. Here the CDR3 DNA reads TGTGCCAGCAGTGAGGGGACAAGACAAACCCTCGAGCAGTACTTC. Translation gives CASSEGTRQTLEQYF.

The CDR3 is CASSLIFPSYEQYF. CDR3 DNA sequence: TGTGCCAGCAGTTTAATATTTCCCTCCTACGAGCAGTACTTC. V gene TRBV27 combines with J gene TRBJ2-7; no firm D call. This CDR3 has 14 amino acids. The germline CDR1 and CDR2 sequences are MNHEY and SMNVEV (reference sequence). Trimming stripped 2 bases from V and 0 bases from J, with 8 bases between.

This clone was seen a single time. The chain has TRBV15 and TRBJ1-1, with D possibly matching TRBD1 (5 bases). V was clipped by 4 bases and J by 5 bases, with 14 bases between them. The CDR3 has 14 amino acids. Germline CDR1 reads LNHNV; CDR2 reads YYDKDF (reference sequence). The CDR3 reads CATSKEVGGTEAFF. The CDR3, as DNA: TGTGCCACCAGCAAGGAAGTTGGGGGGACTGAAGCTTTCTTT.

The chain employs TRBV7-8 and TRBJ2-2; TRBD2 matches 15 bases. Trimming at V came to 6 bases and at J to 0 bases, leaving 8 bases not matched to a gene. The CDR3 covers 19 residues. Germline CDR1 reads SGHVS; CDR2 reads FQNEAQ. The CDR3 loop reads CASSRGGLAGGPNTGELFF. CDR3 bases: TGTGCCAGCAGTCGTGGAGGACTAGCGGGAGGGCCGAACACCGGGGAGCTGTTTTTT.

This chain links TRBV4-1 with TRBJ2-7; 8 bases are a match to TRBD2. J gave up 3 bases and V 0 bases, and 13 bases lay outside the gene matches. This CDR3 region has 18 residues. From germline, CDR1 is MGHRA and CDR2 YSYEKL. The CDR3 DNA is TGCGCCAGCAGCCAAGAAGGCGCGGGAGGATCGGCCTTCTACGAGCAGTACTTC. This codes for CASSQEGAGGSAFYEQYF.

J is TRBJ2-1 and V is TRBV29-1, with D maybe TRBD2 (6 bases). V was clipped by 7 bases and J by 7 bases, with 14 bases between them. The CDR3 runs 12 residues. The germline V gene has CDR1 SQVTM and CDR2 ANQGSEA. CDR3: CSAPGLVNEQFF. The CDR3 DNA sequence: TGCAGCGCTCCGGGACTGGTGAATGAGCAGTTCTTC.

This sequence joins TRBV7-9 and TRBJ2-7; 8 nucleotides match TRBD1. CDR3 length: 18 residues. J lost 1 base, V lost 2 bases, and 13 bases had no gene match. The germline V gene encodes CDR1 SEHNR and CDR2 FQNEAQ (reference sequence). The CDR3 nucleotides read TGTGCCAGCAGCTTAATGGCGGGGACAGGCCCATCGTCCTACGAGCAGTACTTC. This encodes CASSLMAGTGPSSYEQYF.

V is TRBV7-2 and J is TRBJ2-6; 9 bases are a match to TRBD1. This CDR3 is 16 amino acids long. The V segment lost 2 bases and the J segment 3 bases; nucleotides outside the gene matches: 2. CDR1 and CDR2 (germline): SGHTA, FQGNSA. The CDR3 bases are TGTGCCAGCAGCTTATACAGGGGGCATGGGGCCAACGTCCTGACTTTC. Translated, it gives CASSLYRGHGANVLTF.

The chain joins TRBV18 to TRBJ1-1; 12 nucleotides agree with TRBD1. The CDR3 is 17 amino acids. CDR1 KGHSH and CDR2 LQKENI come from the germline V gene. J lost 1 base, V lost 4 bases, and 7 bases had no gene match. The CDR3 loop reads CASSLLPGQGANTEAFF. In DNA form, the CDR3 reads TGTGCCAGCTCACTCCTTCCGGGACAGGGGGCGAACACTGAAGCTTTCTTT.

This clone was picked up one time. The rearrangement joins TRBV19 to TRBJ2-2, with TRBD2 identical over 11 bases. V gave up 5 bases and J gave up 5 bases; unmatched junction bases: 19. CDR1 and CDR2 from the germline V gene are LNHDA and SQIVND (reference sequence). This CDR3 comprises 20 residues. Written as DNA, the CDR3 is TGTGCCAGTAGTTCCTACCGGAGAACTAGCGGGAGATTTCTGACCGGGGAGCTGTTTTTT. Encoded protein: CASSSYRRTSGRFLTGELFF.

The V gene is TRBV19, the J gene TRBJ2-5; TRBD1 might be the D (6 bases). Trimming left V 5 bases short and J 4 bases short, with 17 bases between. Germline CDR1 LNHDA, CDR2 SQIVND (reference sequence). This CDR3 has 15 amino acids. The CDR3 sequence is CASSPTGSGGETQYF. The CDR3 DNA reads as TGTGCCAGTAGTCCCACAGGGTCCGGAGGAGAGACCCAGTACTTC.

The rearrangement joins TRBV23-1 to TRBJ1-5, with 9 bases that match TRBD1. TRBV23-1 is treated as an ORF (open reading frame) with a function not yet certain. CDR3 length equals 16 residues. J gave up 2 bases and V 4 bases, and 6 bases lay outside the gene matches. As DNA, the CDR3 is TGCGCCAGCAGTCTCGACAGGGGGGGGTGCAATCAGCCCCAGCATTTT. Protein sequence: CASSLDRGGCNQPQHF.